This TCR beta chain is drawn from a study of low-dose radiotherapy and immunotherapy resistance in tumors. Study in general: Oral aspirin 300 mg was taken by patients daily for four cycles from cycle 1 day 1.

Germline CDR1 and CDR2: GTSNPN and SVGIG (reference sequence). The germline V and J ends were trimmed by 7 bases and 0 bases, with 12 bases remaining between them. The CDR3 contains 13 residues. Time point of the sample: after trial treatment. Documented treatment: LDRT plus nivolumab, ipilimumab, low-dose cyclophosphamide and aspirin (RACIN trial). TRAV- and TRBV-specific primers were used for first-strand cDNA, which covered alpha and beta chains. TCRs underwent 20 PCR cycles of amplification with a constant-region primer and V-primer adapter. TCRdb re-analysed the reads in MiXCR, keeping a single row per CDR3 protein. The table records approximately 46,000 distinct CDR3 sequences, 25% of them present only once.

This clonotype was sampled from a male donor with prostate cancer. The sequencing used PBMCs, collected after low-dose radiotherapy plus immunotherapy. The chain joins TRBV30 to TRBJ1-2; a possible D gene is TRBD1 (5 bases). The CDR3 loop reads CASFFRANYGYTF. The CDR3 DNA follows: TGTGCCTCCTTCTTCAGGGCTAACTATGGCTACACCTTC.